These 15 T cell receptor beta chains came from one sample sequenced in a study of blood T cell repertoires in COVID-19. Using immunoSEQ multiplex PCR, the repertoire was profiled, and TCRdb retains in-frame clones only, with some absent. The repertoire holds 250,000 to 400,000 clones, with roughly 90% as singletons. What was sequenced was peripheral blood. The receptors were sampled from a woman under 40 with COVID-19, enrolled during active disease.

V usage is TRBV28 and J usage is TRBJ1-4, with 7 bases fitting TRBD1. The CDR3 extends over 14 amino acids. The junction had 3 bases not matched to a gene; V was cut back by 1 base and J by 7 bases. Germline values: CDR1 MDHEN, CDR2 SYDVKM. The chain's CDR3 is CASSLSGTVEKLFF. In nucleotides, the CDR3 is TGTGCCAGCAGTTTATCGGGGACAGTTGAAAAACTGTTTTTT. The full variable domain, its missing parts supplied by reference TRBV28 and TRBJ1-4, is DVKVTQSSRYLVKRTGEKVFLECVQDMDHENMFWYRQDPGLGLRLIYFSYDVKMKEKGDIPEGYSVSREKKERFSLILESASTNQTSMYLCASSLSGTVEKLFFGSGTQLSVL.

The V call is TRBV5-4, the J call TRBJ1-1; D is undetermined. The CDR3 extends over 11 amino acids. Trimming pared 5 bases from V and 8 bases from J, leaving 10 bases between. Germline loops: CDR1 SGHNT, CDR2 YYREEE (reference sequence). The CDR3, as DNA: TGTGCCAGCAGTCTCCAAGAGGAAGCTTTCTTT. Encoded protein: CASSLQEEAFF.

The chain recombines TRBV30 with TRBJ2-2; perhaps TRBD1 as D (5 bases). Trimming cost V 0 bases and J 5 bases, with 13 bases left between them. Germline assignment: CDR1 GTSNPN and CDR2 SVGIG (reference sequence). The CDR3 is 15 residues long. Here the CDR3 reads CAWSVAGKWTGELFF. Written as DNA, the CDR3 is TGTGCCTGGAGTGTGGCAGGGAAATGGACCGGGGAGCTGTTTTTT.

This chain joins TRBV7-8 and TRBJ1-2; D call uncertain. From germline, CDR1 is SGHVS and CDR2 FQNEAQ. This CDR3 comprises 16 residues. V lost 1 base and J lost 2, with 14 bases in between. CDR3 sequence reads: CASSLETAAANYGYTF. In nucleotides, the CDR3 is TGTGCCAGCAGCTTAGAAACAGCCGCCGCCAACTATGGCTACACCTTC.

This clone appeared once. J is TRBJ2-7 and V is TRBV9, with 8 positions matching TRBD1. The CDR3 covers 14 residues. With V trimmed by 4 bases and J by 2 bases, 5 bases remained unmatched. The germline V gene has CDR1 SGDLS and CDR2 YYNGEE. Here the CDR3 reads CASSRTGSPYEQYF. In DNA form, the CDR3 reads TGTGCCAGCAGCCGGACAGGGTCGCCCTACGAGCAGTACTTC.

The chain combines TRBV24-1 with TRBJ2-3; 10 bases map to TRBD1. Germline V lookup: CDR1 KGHDR, CDR2 SFDVKD. Trimming took 4 bases from V and 6 from J; bases not matched to a gene: 6. The CDR3 runs to 15 residues. The CDR3 DNA is TGTGCCACCAGTGAGGGGGACAGGGGTCGGGATACGCAGTATTTT. It is translated as CATSEGDRGRDTQYF.

The chain uses TRBV2 and TRBJ1-2; weak D call: TRBD1 (6 bases). Germline lookup yields CDR1 SNHLY and CDR2 FYNNEI. This CDR3 spans 12 amino acids. With 3 bases removed from V and 6 bases from J, the gap between germline ends came to 8 bases. CDR3 amino acids: CASSDQGHGYTF. CDR3 nucleotide sequence: TGTGCCAGCAGTGATCAGGGGCATGGCTACACCTTC. Using reference TRBV2 and TRBJ1-2 for the parts outside the CDR3, the full variable domain is EPEVTQTPSHQVTQMGQEVILRCVPISNHLYFYWYRQILGQKVEFLVSFYNNEISEKSEIFDDQFSVERPDGSNFTLKIRSTKLEDSAMYFCASSDQGHGYTFGSGTRLTVV.

As to this clone: At the DNA level, this CDR3 is encoded by other sequences in the same sample as well. The V and J genes are TRBV19 and TRBJ1-5, with a possible D match to TRBD1 (6 bases). The germline gives CDR1 LNHDA, CDR2 SQIVND (reference sequence). This CDR3 is built from 14 residues. V was trimmed by 4 bases and J by 0 bases, leaving 7 bases between them. The CDR3: CASSRDISNQPQHF. Written as DNA, the CDR3 is TGTGCCAGTAGTAGGGACATTAGCAATCAGCCCCAGCATTTT.

The gene calls are TRBV19 and TRBJ2-5; possible D gene TRBD2, 6 bases. V was cut by 1 base and J by 1 base, with 19 bases left in between. The CDR3 covers 18 residues. Per the germline V gene, CDR1 is LNHDA and CDR2 is SQIVND (reference sequence). This CDR3 is CASSIVLGYYSGQETQYF. In nucleotides, the CDR3 is TGTGCCAGTAGTATAGTGTTGGGATACTATAGCGGCCAAGAGACCCAGTACTTC.

In nucleotides, the CDR3 is TGTGCCAGTAGTATACGGTTGGCGGGGGCGCATAGCAATCAGCCCCAGCATTTT. As protein: CASSIRLAGAHSNQPQHF. The V call is TRBV19, the J call TRBJ1-5; weak D call: TRBD1 (6 bases). CDR1 is LNHDA, CDR2 SQIVND, per germline (reference sequence). The CDR3 has 18 residues. V was cut by 2 bases and J by 0 bases, with 17 bases left in between.

This clone was detected once. The chain is built from TRBV10-3 and TRBJ1-5, with 8 bases matching TRBD1. V shed 2 bases and J 4 bases; nucleotides not matched to a gene: 7. Looked up from germline, CDR1 is ENHRY and CDR2 is SYGVKD. The CDR3 extends over 16 amino acids. The DNA for the CDR3 is TGTGCCATCAGTGAGACGCAGGGGGCAGGTAATCAGCCCCAGCATTTT. Residues: CAISETQGAGNQPQHF.

The chain is built from TRBV11-2 and TRBJ2-1, with 14 bases lining up with TRBD2. V was pared by 7 bases and J by 4 bases, with 12 bases of the junction left unmatched. The germline CDR1 and CDR2 sequences are SGHAT and FQNNGV. CDR3 size: 18 residues. The CDR3 loop is CASTVGTSGRISYNEQFF. DNA for the CDR3: TGTGCCAGCACCGTAGGGACTAGCGGGAGAATATCGTACAATGAGCAGTTCTTC. Based on the CDR3 plus reference TRBV11-2 and TRBJ2-1, the full variable domain is EAGVAQSPRYKIIEKRQSVAFWCNPISGHATLYWYQQILGQGPKLLIQFQNNGVVDDSQLPKDRFSAERLKGVDSTLKIQPAKLEDSAVYLCASTVGTSGRISYNEQFFGPGTRLTVL.

V gene TRBV19 combines with J gene TRBJ1-3; D remains ambiguous. CDR1 is LNHDA and CDR2 is SQIVND in the germline V gene (reference sequence). Trimming took 4 bases from V and 0 from J, leaving 7 bases between them. The CDR3 sequence is 14 residues long. The chain's CDR3 is CASSSGDSGNTIYF. The CDR3 DNA sequence: TGTGCCAGTAGTAGCGGGGACTCTGGAAACACCATATATTTT.

This clone was recorded once. The chain uses TRBV5-1 and TRBJ2-1; D is uncertain. The germline gives CDR1 SGHRS, CDR2 YFSETQ. Trimming took 0 bases from V and 0 from J, leaving 4 bases between them. There are 14 residues in the CDR3. The CDR3 loop is CASSLDYSYNEQFF. The CDR3 DNA follows: TGCGCCAGCAGCTTGGATTACTCCTACAATGAGCAGTTCTTC. Together with reference TRBV5-1 and TRBJ2-1, the CDR3 gives the full variable domain: KAGVTQTPRYLIKTRGQQVTLSCSPISGHRSVSWYQQTPGQGLQFLFEYFSETQRNKGNFPGRFSGRQFSNSRSEMNVSTLELGDSALYLCASSLDYSYNEQFFGPGTRLTVL.

V and J are TRBV20-1 and TRBJ2-7; D is undetermined. The V end lost 5 bases, the J end lost 3 bases, and 8 bases lay between the germline ends. From germline, CDR1 is DFQATT and CDR2 SNEGSKA (reference sequence). The CDR3 totals 11 residues. The CDR3, as DNA: TGCAGTGCTGCCGAGAACTACGAGCAGTACTTC. Protein: CSAAENYEQYF.